The clone carrying this T cell receptor (beta chain) was seen only a few times. Germline V gives CDR1 MNHEY, CDR2 SMNVEV (reference sequence). V was pared by 3 bases and J by 1 base, with 2 bases of the junction left unmatched. The CDR3 consists of 16 residues. Original handling: Scientists estimated how many nucleated cells there were by amplifying reference gene primers. Data came from immunoSEQ multiplex PCR; TCRdb stores just in-frame clones and leaves some out. The D gene and trimming were derived from the DNA, and the V and J assignments and clone size from that table. Of approximately 120,000 clones listed, about 74% are singletons. This sample was taken from a study of blood T cell repertoires in COVID-19.

The gene calls are TRBV27 and TRBJ2-3, with 12 nucleotides matching TRBD2. The sample was peripheral blood. This receptor was identified in a man between 60 and 75 years old with acute or convalescent COVID-19. CDR3 loop: CASSFRLAGGTDTQYF. The CDR3 DNA sequence: TGTGCCAGCAGTTTCAGACTAGCGGGGGGCACAGATACGCAGTATTTT.